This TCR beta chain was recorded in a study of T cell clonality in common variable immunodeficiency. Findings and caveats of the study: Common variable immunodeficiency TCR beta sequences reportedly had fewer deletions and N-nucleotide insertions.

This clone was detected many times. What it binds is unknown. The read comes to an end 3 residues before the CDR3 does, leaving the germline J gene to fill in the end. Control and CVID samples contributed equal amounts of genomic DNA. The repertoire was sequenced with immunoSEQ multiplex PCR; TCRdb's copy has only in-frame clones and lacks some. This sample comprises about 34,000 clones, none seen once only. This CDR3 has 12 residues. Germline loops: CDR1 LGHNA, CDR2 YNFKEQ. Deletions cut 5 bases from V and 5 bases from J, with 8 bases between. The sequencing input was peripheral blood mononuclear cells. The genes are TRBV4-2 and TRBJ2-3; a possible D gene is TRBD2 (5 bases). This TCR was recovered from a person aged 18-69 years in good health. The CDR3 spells CASSTAGDTQYF. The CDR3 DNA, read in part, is TGTGCCAGCAGCACGGCGGGAGATACG.